This entry lists 17 T cell receptor beta chains sequenced from one sample in a study of blood T cell repertoires in COVID-19. TCRdb keeps only in-frame clones here, not all; method: immunoSEQ multiplex PCR. The sample lists about 190,000 clones; roughly 84% were seen once. The sequencing sample was made of PBMCs or T cells enriched from blood (not recorded which). The receptors stem from a woman aged 25-40 years who had recovered from COVID-19.

This clone has only a few counts. J is TRBJ1-1 and V is TRBV14; D gene uncertain. V was shortened by 4 bases and J by 1 base, with 10 bases between the two germline ends. Germline V gene data show CDR1 as SGHDN and CDR2 as FVKESK. CDR3 size: 14 residues. CDR3 sequence reads: CASSPLYRNTEAFF. The DNA of the CDR3 is TGTGCCAGCAGCCCCCTCTACCGGAACACTGAAGCTTTCTTT.

V and J are TRBV7-2 and TRBJ2-3, with a possible D match to TRBD2 (5 bases). V lost 5 bases and J lost 2, with 17 bases in between. Germline CDR1 and CDR2: SGHTA and FQGNSA. CDR3 length equals 16 residues. CDR3: CASSPRPSSYTDTQYF. The CDR3 DNA is TGTGCCAGCAGCCCCCGGCCTAGCAGTTACACAGATACGCAGTATTTT.

The V call is TRBV11-2, the J call TRBJ2-2, with 9 nucleotides matching TRBD1. This CDR3 is 17 amino acids long. Germline-derived CDR1 and CDR2 are SGHAT and FQNNGV. Trimming removed 1 base from V and 2 bases from J; junction bases left unmatched: 5. The CDR3 DNA is TGTGCCAGCAGCTTAGTAGGGACAGGGTCTAACACCGGGGAGCTGTTTTTT. It specifies CASSLVGTGSNTGELFF. The complete variable domain, with remaining parts taken from reference TRBV11-2 and TRBJ2-2, reads EAGVAQSPRYKIIEKRQSVAFWCNPISGHATLYWYQQILGQGPKLLIQFQNNGVVDDSQLPKDRFSAERLKGVDSTLKIQPAKLEDSAVYLCASSLVGTGSNTGELFFGEGSRLTVL.

The chain joins TRBV5-1 to TRBJ2-7; 10 positions agree with TRBD1. The CDR3 length is 16 residues. V lost 0 bases to trimming and J lost 2 bases; unmatched junction nucleotides: 5. Germline CDR1 and CDR2: SGHRS and YFSETQ. In nucleotides, the CDR3 is TGCGCCAGCAGCTTGGCCCCCGGGACAGGGGCCTACGAGCAGTACTTC. Its translation is CASSLAPGTGAYEQYF.

The chain links TRBV18 to TRBJ2-7, with D possibly TRBD1 on 6 matching bases. V gave up 3 bases and J gave up 4 bases, with 7 bases separating them. The CDR3 runs to 12 residues. Germline values: CDR1 KGHSH, CDR2 LQKENI. CDR3 nucleotide sequence: TGTGCCAGCTCACCGGACAGATACGAGCAGTACTTC. Its protein is CASSPDRYEQYF.

This clone was observed a few times. This chain joins TRBV2 and TRBJ1-5, with a weak D call TRBD1 (6 bases). This CDR3 is built from 13 residues. The germline V gene encodes CDR1 SNHLY and CDR2 FYNNEI. The V and J ends lost 5 bases and 9 bases respectively, with 14 bases between them. The CDR3 nucleotides read TGTGCCAGCAGTAGACAGGCCCAGGGGCCCCAGCATTTT. Translating gives CASSRQAQGPQHF. The variable domain in full, with the rest retrieved from reference TRBV2 and TRBJ1-5, is EPEVTQTPSHQVTQMGQEVILRCVPISNHLYFYWYRQILGQKVEFLVSFYNNEISEKSEIFDDQFSVERPDGSNFTLKIRSTKLEDSAMYFCASSRQAQGPQHFGDGTRLSIL.

V usage is TRBV19 and J usage is TRBJ1-4; 8 positions match TRBD1. The germline CDR1 and CDR2 sequences are LNHDA and SQIVND (reference sequence). CDR3 length: 13 residues. Trimming cost V 7 bases and J 8 bases; bases outside gene matches: 6. The CDR3 spells CASKDRVYEKLFF. The CDR3 nucleotides read TGTGCCAGTAAGGACAGGGTTTACGAAAAACTGTTTTTT.

This rearrangement joins TRBV5-8 to TRBJ2-5; D is possibly TRBD2 (6 bases). V was clipped by 1 base and J by 0 bases, with 13 bases between them. From germline, CDR1 is SGHTS and CDR2 YDEGEE. CDR3 size: 16 residues. CDR3 sequence: CASSLSTSFYQETQYF. CDR3 sequence (DNA): TGTGCCAGCAGCTTGAGTACTAGCTTTTACCAAGAGACCCAGTACTTC.

This clone was recorded once. The chain uses TRBV5-6 and TRBJ1-4; TRBD1 aligns across 9 bases. Germline-derived CDR1 and CDR2 are SGHDT and YYEEEE. CDR3 length: 15 residues. V gave up 4 bases and J gave up 7 bases; unmatched junction bases: 8. Here the CDR3 DNA reads TGTGCCAGCAGCCAACCGGGACAGGGACCTGAAAAACTGTTTTTT. Translated: CASSQPGQGPEKLFF.

The gene calls are TRBV3-1 (or the pseudogene TRBV3-2) and TRBJ2-3, with 11 bases aligning to TRBD2. CDR1 and CDR2 from the germline V gene are LGHDT and YNNKEL (reference sequence). CDR3 size: 18 residues. Losses at the gene ends were 0 bases for V and 2 bases for J; bases not matched to a gene: 7. CDR3 amino acids: CASSQDPPSGGLTDTQYF. The CDR3, as DNA: TGTGCCAGCAGCCAAGATCCCCCTAGCGGGGGGCTCACAGATACGCAGTATTTT.

The table lists this clone with a few counts. The genes are TRBV11-2 and TRBJ2-1, with 15 bases matching TRBD2. The junction had 2 bases not matched to a gene; V was cut back by 4 bases and J by 7 bases. The CDR3 runs 15 residues. The germline CDR1 and CDR2 sequences are SGHAT and FQNNGV. The CDR3 DNA reads TGTGCCAGCAGCTGGACTAGCGGGGGGGGAAATGAGCAGTTCTTC. The encoded protein is CASSWTSGGGNEQFF.

By sample fraction, this clone is large. The CDR3, as DNA: TGTGCCACCAGCAGGGGACAGGTTCCCTATGGCTACACCTTC. It yields the protein CATSRGQVPYGYTF. The chain links TRBV15 to TRBJ1-2, with 8 bases aligning to TRBD1. This CDR3 has 14 amino acids. Germline V CDR1 and CDR2: LNHNV, YYDKDF (reference sequence). Trimming took 3 bases from V and 4 from J; bases not matched to a gene: 4.

In nucleotides, the CDR3 is TGTGCCAGCAGCCCGGAGGGACAGGGCAACACTGAAGCTTTCTTT. As protein: CASSPEGQGNTEAFF. The genes are TRBV3-1 (or the pseudogene TRBV3-2) and TRBJ1-1; 9 nucleotides match TRBD1. The CDR3 sequence is 15 residues long. Per germline, CDR1 LGHDT and CDR2 YNNKEL (reference sequence). Losses at the gene ends were 4 bases for V and 2 bases for J; bases not matched to a gene: 5.

The chain is built from TRBV5-1 and TRBJ2-5; 9 bases match TRBD2. Looked up from germline, CDR1 is SGHRS and CDR2 is YFSETQ. This CDR3 contains 14 residues. V gave up 4 bases and J gave up 4 bases; unmatched junction bases: 5. The CDR3 reads CASSEISGRETQYF. CDR3 DNA: TGCGCCAGCAGCGAAATTAGCGGGAGAGAGACCCAGTACTTC.

This clone was seen just once. This chain joins TRBV7-8 and TRBJ1-1; D not certain. The CDR3 contains 13 residues. Germline V CDR1 and CDR2: SGHVS, FQNEAQ. The V end was cut by 1 base, the J end by 7 bases, with 10 bases between. CDR3 amino acids: CASSLGDGGEAFF. In DNA form, the CDR3 reads TGTGCCAGCAGCTTAGGCGACGGAGGTGAAGCTTTCTTT.

The chain employs TRBV4-1 and TRBJ1-2; D is perhaps TRBD1 (6 bases). This CDR3 comprises 15 residues. Per the germline V gene, CDR1 is MGHRA and CDR2 is YSYEKL. Trimming left V 3 bases short and J 4 bases short, with 15 bases between. The CDR3 here is CASSHPSRGSYGYTF. CDR3 DNA sequence: TGCGCCAGCAGCCACCCAAGCAGGGGTAGCTATGGCTACACCTTC.

The chain is built from TRBV6-2 or TRBV6-3 and TRBJ2-6; D gene ambiguous. Germline loops: CDR1 MNHEY, CDR2 SVGEGT. CDR3 length: 18 residues. The ends were cut back, 2 bases at V and 0 bases at J, with 14 bases in the middle. CDR3 sequence reads: CASSYVGPATSGANVLTF. The CDR3 nucleotides read TGTGCCAGCAGTTACGTTGGCCCCGCCACCTCTGGGGCCAACGTCCTGACTTTC.